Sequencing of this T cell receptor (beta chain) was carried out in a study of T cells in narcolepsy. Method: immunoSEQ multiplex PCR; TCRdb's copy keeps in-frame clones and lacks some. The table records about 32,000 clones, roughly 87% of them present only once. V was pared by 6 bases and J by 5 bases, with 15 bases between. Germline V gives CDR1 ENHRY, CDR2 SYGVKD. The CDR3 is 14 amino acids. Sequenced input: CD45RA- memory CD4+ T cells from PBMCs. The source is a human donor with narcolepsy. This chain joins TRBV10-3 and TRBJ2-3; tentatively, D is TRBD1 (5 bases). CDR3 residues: CAIRGVRAEDTQYF. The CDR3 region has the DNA TGTGCCATCAGAGGGGTCAGGGCGGAAGATACGCAGTATTTT.